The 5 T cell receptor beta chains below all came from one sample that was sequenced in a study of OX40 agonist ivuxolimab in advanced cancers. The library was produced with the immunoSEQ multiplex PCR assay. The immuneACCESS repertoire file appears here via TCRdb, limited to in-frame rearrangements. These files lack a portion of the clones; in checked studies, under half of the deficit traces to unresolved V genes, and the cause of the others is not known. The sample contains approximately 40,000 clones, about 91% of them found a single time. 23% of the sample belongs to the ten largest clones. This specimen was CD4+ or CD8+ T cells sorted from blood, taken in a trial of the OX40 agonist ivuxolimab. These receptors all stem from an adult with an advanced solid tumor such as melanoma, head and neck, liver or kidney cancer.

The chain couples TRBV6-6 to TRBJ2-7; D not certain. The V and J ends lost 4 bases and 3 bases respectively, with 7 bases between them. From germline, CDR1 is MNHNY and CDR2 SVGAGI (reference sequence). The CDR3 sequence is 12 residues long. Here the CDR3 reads CASSLTLYEQYF. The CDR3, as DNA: TGTGCCAGCAGTTTGACGCTCTACGAGCAGTACTTC.

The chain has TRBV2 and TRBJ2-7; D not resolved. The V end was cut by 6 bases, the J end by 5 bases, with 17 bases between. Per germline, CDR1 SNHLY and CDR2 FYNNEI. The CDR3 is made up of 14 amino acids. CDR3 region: CASRVNGTAHEQYF. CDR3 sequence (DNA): TGTGCCAGCAGGGTTAATGGAACTGCACACGAGCAGTACTTC.

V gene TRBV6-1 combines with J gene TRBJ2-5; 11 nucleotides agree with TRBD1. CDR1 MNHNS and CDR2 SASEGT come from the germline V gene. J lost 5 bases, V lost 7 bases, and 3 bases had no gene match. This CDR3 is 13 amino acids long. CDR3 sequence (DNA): TGTGCCAGCAACCGGGACAGGGGGGAGACCCAGTACTTC. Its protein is CASNRDRGETQYF.

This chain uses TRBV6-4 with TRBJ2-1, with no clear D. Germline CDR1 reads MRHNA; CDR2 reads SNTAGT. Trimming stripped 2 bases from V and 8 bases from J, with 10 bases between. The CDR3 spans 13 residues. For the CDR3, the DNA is TGTGCCAGCAGTGACGCGCTCTTCGATGAGCAGTTCTTC. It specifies CASSDALFDEQFF.

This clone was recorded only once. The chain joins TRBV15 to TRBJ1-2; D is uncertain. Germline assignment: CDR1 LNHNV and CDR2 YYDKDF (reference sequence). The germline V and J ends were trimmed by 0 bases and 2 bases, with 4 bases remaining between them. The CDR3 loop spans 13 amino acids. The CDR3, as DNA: TGTGCCACCAGCAGAGAGGTCAACTATGGCTACACCTTC. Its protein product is CATSREVNYGYTF.